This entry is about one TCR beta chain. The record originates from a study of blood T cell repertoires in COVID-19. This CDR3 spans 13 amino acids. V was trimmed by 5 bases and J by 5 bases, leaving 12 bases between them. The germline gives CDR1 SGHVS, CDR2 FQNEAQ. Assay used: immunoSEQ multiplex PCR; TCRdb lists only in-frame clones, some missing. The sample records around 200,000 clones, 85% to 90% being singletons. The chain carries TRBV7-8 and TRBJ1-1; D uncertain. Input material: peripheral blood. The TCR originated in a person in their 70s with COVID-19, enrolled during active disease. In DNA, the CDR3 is TGTGCCAGCAGCCGCGACCGGGGTACTGAAGCTTTCTTT. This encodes CASSRDRGTEAFF.